This paragraph reports one TCR beta chain. Its cognate antigen is unknown. The sample belongs to a study of beta chain features in type 1 diabetes. Study observations and caveats: The naive, central memory and Treg TCRB repertoires showed an apparent similarity that was greater among patients than among healthy donors. Across all four CD4+ subsets, people with type 1 diabetes showed modestly shorter TCRB CDR3s.

CD45RO/CCR7/CD25/CD127/CD95/CD27 separated CD4+ naive, central memory, regulatory and stem cell-like memory cells by sorting. Germline loops: CDR1 LGHNA, CDR2 YSLEER. Trimming removed 5 bases at V and 0 bases at J, with 10 bases between. The CDR3 runs to 14 residues. Isolated RNA was reverse transcribed in full, so expressed TCRB transcripts were sequenced. Repertoires were generated with immunoSEQ multiplex PCR, while TCRdb's copy carries only in-frame clones and drops some. The table lists around 710,000 clones, roughly an eighth of them singletons. This TCR came from a man aged 25 to 40 with type 1 diabetes. J is TRBJ1-2 and V is TRBV4-3; D unclear. The specimen was naive CD4+ T cells from blood. Here the CDR3 DNA reads TGCGCCAGCAGCGTAGACCCCGCTAACTATGGCTACACCTTC. It encodes CASSVDPANYGYTF.